This TCR beta chain stems from a study of shared clonotypes between healthy human individuals. Study-level background: The study used three CD4 naive, three CD4 memory, two CD8 naive and one CD8 memory plate per donor. Study results and caveats: Larger estimated richness was generally seen in naive subsets than in memory subsets. Depth of sequencing was expected to influence donor clonotype sharing.

Terminally differentiated effector memory CD45RA+ cells were left out of the naive CD8 fraction, which was CD45RO-negative and positively selected for CCR7. The study drew its donors from healthy HIV-negative adults without recent acute infections or vaccinations. The V end lost 4 bases, the J end lost 1 base, and 13 bases lay between the germline ends. The CDR3 has 15 residues. Germline CDR1 and CDR2: LNHDA and SQIVND (reference sequence). The protocol was immunoSEQ multiplex PCR, while the TCRdb copy is restricted to in-frame clones and leaves out a portion. The repertoire holds around 2,000,000 clones, with about 95% as singletons. As concerns this clone: Its matching antigen is unknown.

The rearrangement links TRBV19 to TRBJ1-1; no clear D gene. Sequencing was carried out using naive CD8+ T cells sorted from blood. The clonotype originates from a man between 18 and 29 years old in good health. The CDR3 nucleotides are TGTGCCAGTAGTACCCGGTCCTCTTGGAACACTGAAGCTTTCTTT. This sequence encodes CASSTRSSWNTEAFF. The full variable domain, rest sourced from reference TRBV19 and TRBJ1-1, is DGGITQSPKYLFRKEGQNVTLSCEQNLNHDAMYWYRQDPGQGLRLIYYSQIVNDFQKGDIAEGYSVSREKKESFPLTVTSAQKNPTAFYLCASSTRSSWNTEAFFGQGTRLTVV.